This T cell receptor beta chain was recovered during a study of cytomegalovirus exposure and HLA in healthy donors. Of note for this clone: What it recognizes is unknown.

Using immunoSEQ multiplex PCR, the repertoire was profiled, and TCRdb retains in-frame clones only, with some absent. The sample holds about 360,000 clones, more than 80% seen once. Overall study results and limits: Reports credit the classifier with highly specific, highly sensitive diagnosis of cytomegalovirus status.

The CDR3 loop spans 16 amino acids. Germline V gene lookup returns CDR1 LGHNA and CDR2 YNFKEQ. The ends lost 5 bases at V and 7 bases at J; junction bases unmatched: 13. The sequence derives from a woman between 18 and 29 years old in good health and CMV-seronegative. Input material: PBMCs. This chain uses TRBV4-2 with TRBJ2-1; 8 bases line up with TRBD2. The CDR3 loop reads CASSFQFSPGGNEQFF. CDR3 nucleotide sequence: TGTGCCAGCAGCTTCCAGTTCTCCCCGGGGGGGAATGAGCAGTTCTTC.